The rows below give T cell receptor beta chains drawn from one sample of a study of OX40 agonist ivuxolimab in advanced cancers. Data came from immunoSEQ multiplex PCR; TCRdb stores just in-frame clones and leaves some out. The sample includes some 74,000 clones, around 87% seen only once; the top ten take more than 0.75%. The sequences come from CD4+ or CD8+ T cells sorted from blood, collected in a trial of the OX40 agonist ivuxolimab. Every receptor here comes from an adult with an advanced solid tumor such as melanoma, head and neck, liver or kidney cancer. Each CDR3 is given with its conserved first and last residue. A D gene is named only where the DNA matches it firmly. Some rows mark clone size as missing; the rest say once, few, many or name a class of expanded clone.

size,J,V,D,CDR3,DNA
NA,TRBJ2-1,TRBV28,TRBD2,CASRILAGGAGEQFF,TGTGCCAGCAGGATTTTAGCGGGAGGGGCTGGAGAGCAGTTCTTC
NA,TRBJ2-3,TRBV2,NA,CASSGRVNTDTQYF,TGTGCCAGCAGTGGGAGGGTCAACACAGATACGCAGTATTTT
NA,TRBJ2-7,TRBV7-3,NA,CASSLSPGSAYEQYF,TGTGCCAGCAGCTTAAGTCCGGGGAGCGCCTACGAGCAGTACTTC
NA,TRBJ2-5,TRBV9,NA,CASSSRTGVLETQYF,TGTGCCAGCAGCTCACGGACGGGGGTCCTGGAGACCCAGTACTTC
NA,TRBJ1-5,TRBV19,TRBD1,CASRQGDGGNQPQHF,TGTGCCAGTAGACAGGGGGACGGCGGCAATCAGCCCCAGCATTTT
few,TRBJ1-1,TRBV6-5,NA,CASSYQSWTEAFF,TGTGCCAGCAGTTACCAGTCGTGGACTGAAGCTTTCTTT
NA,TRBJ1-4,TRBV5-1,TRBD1,CASRGQGKSNEKLFF,TGCGCCAGTCGGGGACAGGGAAAGAGTAATGAAAAACTGTTTTTT
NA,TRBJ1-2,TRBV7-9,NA,CASSPSPNYGYTF,TGTGCCAGCAGCCCGAGTCCCAACTATGGCTACACCTTC
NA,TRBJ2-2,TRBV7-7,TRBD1,CASSADRGDTGELFF,TGTGCTAGCAGCGCAGACAGGGGCGACACCGGGGAGCTGTTTTTT
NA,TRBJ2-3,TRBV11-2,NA,CASSPGLGATDTQYF,TGTGCCAGCAGCCCCGGGCTGGGGGCGACAGATACGCAGTATTTT
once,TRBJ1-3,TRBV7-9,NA,CASSLAEGSGNTIYF,TGTGCCAGCAGCTTAGCAGAAGGGTCTGGAAACACCATATATTTT